The 32 T cell receptor beta chains given below trace back to one sample, sequenced in a study of CD8 T cells in ankylosing spondylitis. TCRdb recomputed calls from the 5' RACE reads with MiXCR, one row per CDR3 protein. The sample has about 150,000 distinct CDR3 sequences, roughly an eighth seen once. Sequenced: blood, either unsorted or a sorted T cell fraction (not recorded which). These receptors were obtained from a female donor with ankylosing spondylitis or in good health (not recorded which).

In its sample, this clonotype was seen many times. The gene calls are TRBV5-1 and TRBJ1-1, with TRBD1 as a possible D gene (5 bases). The CDR3 has 13 residues. In germline, CDR1 is SGHRS, CDR2 YFSETQ. Trimming shortened V by 7 bases and J by 4 bases, and 14 bases separated the two germline ends. Here the CDR3 reads CASWRGGSTEAFF. For the CDR3, the DNA is TGCGCCAGCTGGAGGGGAGGTAGCACTGAAGCTTTCTTT. Full variable domain (missing parts from reference TRBV5-1 and TRBJ1-1): KAGVTQTPRYLIKTRGQQVTLSCSPISGHRSVSWYQQTPGQGLQFLFEYFSETQRNKGNFPGRFSGRQFSNSRSEMNVSTLELGDSALYLCASWRGGSTEAFFGQGTRLTVV.

About this clonotype: It may be a read error: a sequence one base away is much more abundant. The chain joins TRBV10-3 to TRBJ2-1; D may be TRBD2 (5 bases). The V gene's germline CDR1 is ENHRY and CDR2 SYGVKD. V lost 4 bases, J lost 3 bases, and 16 bases lay in between. This CDR3 contains 16 residues. CDR3 in amino acids: CAISVRSGLRYNEQFF. The CDR3, as DNA: TGTGCCATCAGTGTCCGTTCCGGACTCCGCTACAATGAGCAGTTCTTC.

Written as DNA, the CDR3 is TGTGCCAGCAGCCAAGGTAGACTAGCGGGGGGGACGAGCACAGATACGCAGTATTTT. Translating it yields CASSQGRLAGGTSTDTQYF. The chain joins TRBV3-1 to TRBJ2-3, with 14 positions matching TRBD2. The CDR3 contains 19 residues. Trimming cost V 1 base and J 0 bases; bases outside gene matches: 6. CDR1 is LGHDT and CDR2 is YNNKEL in the germline V gene (reference sequence).

The genes are TRBV6-2 or TRBV6-3 and TRBJ2-5; D ambiguous. Germline loops: CDR1 MNHEY, CDR2 SVGEGT. V was cut by 6 bases and J by 1 base, with 15 bases left in between. This CDR3 region has 15 residues. Here the CDR3 reads CASSDLGGPQETQYF. CDR3 in DNA: TGTGCCAGCAGCGACCTAGGTGGGCCCCAAGAGACCCAGTACTTC.

This clonotype was counted at least ten times. This chain's CDR3 is CASSLAESGLLNEQYF. CDR3 DNA: TGCGCCAGCAGCTTGGCCGAGAGTGGATTGTTGAACGAGCAGTACTTC. This chain links TRBV5-1 with TRBJ2-7; the D is unclear. The V gene lost 0 bases and the J gene lost 5 bases, with 18 bases spanning the gap. CDR3 length: 16 residues. CDR1 is SGHRS and CDR2 is YFSETQ in the germline V gene.

This chain joins TRBV19 and TRBJ1-4; 7 bases fit TRBD1. Germline CDR1 is LNHDA and CDR2 is SQIVND (reference sequence). The CDR3 is 12 residues long. V gave up 10 bases and J gave up 5 bases; unmatched junction bases: 4. This CDR3 reads CATKTGNEKLFF. The CDR3 nucleotides are TGTGCCACGAAGACAGGGAATGAAAAACTGTTTTTT.

This clonotype was picked up many times. V gene TRBV10-1 combines with J gene TRBJ2-1; D gene unclear. Trimming removed 2 bases at V and 0 bases at J, with 5 bases between. Germline V lookup: CDR1 WNHNN, CDR2 SYGVQD (reference sequence). The CDR3 covers 14 residues. CDR3 DNA sequence: TGCGCCAGCAGTGAGGCTAGCTCCTACAATGAGCAGTTCTTC. Translated: CASSEASSYNEQFF.

This clonotype has at least ten counts. The chain links TRBV7-9 to TRBJ1-6; tentative D call: TRBD1 (5 bases). Germline-derived CDR1 and CDR2 are SEHNR and FQNEAQ (reference sequence). The CDR3 is 14 residues long. The V end was cut by 3 bases, the J end by 7 bases, with 10 bases between. CDR3 protein: CASSLTANNSPLHF. The CDR3 DNA reads TGTGCCAGCAGCTTGACAGCCAACAATTCACCCCTCCACTTT.

Remarks on this clonotype: This may arise from a read error, as a much more abundant clone is one base away. The genes are TRBV18 and TRBJ1-5; unclear D gene. V was pared by 4 bases and J by 3 bases, with 10 bases between. Germline values: CDR1 KGHSH, CDR2 LQKENI. The CDR3 loop spans 14 amino acids. The chain's CDR3 is CASSRDNYNQPQHF. DNA for the CDR3: TGTGCCAGCTCACGAGACAACTACAATCAGCCCCAGCATTTT.

This clonotype was recorded many times. The chain recombines TRBV18 with TRBJ2-1; 11 bases fit TRBD2. The CDR3 sequence is 16 residues long. Germline V gene sequence: CDR1 KGHSH, CDR2 LQKENI. J gave up 7 bases and V 5 bases, and 10 bases lay outside the gene matches. The CDR3, as DNA: TGTGCCAGCTCATCCCGCCCGACTAGCGGGAAGAATGAGCAGTTCTTC. Protein sequence: CASSSRPTSGKNEQFF. The complete variable domain, with remaining parts taken from reference TRBV18 and TRBJ2-1, reads NAGVMQNPRHLVRRRGQEARLRCSPMKGHSHVYWYRQLPEEGLKFMVYLQKENIIDESGMPKERFSAEFPKEGPSILRIQQVVRGDSAAYFCASSSRPTSGKNEQFFGPGTRLTVL.

This clonotype has more than one count but fewer than ten. The rearrangement uses TRBV7-6 and TRBJ2-1; tentatively, D is TRBD1 or TRBD2 (6 bases each). This CDR3 has 15 residues. V lost 1 base and J lost 5, with 12 bases in between. In germline, CDR1 is SGHVS, CDR2 FNYEAQ. The CDR3 spells CASSLEGGFNNEQFF. The CDR3 DNA sequence: TGTGCCAGCAGCTTAGAGGGGGGATTCAACAATGAGCAGTTCTTC.

This clonotype was recorded at least ten times. The chain links TRBV7-9 to TRBJ2-7; D gene ambiguous. This CDR3 has 15 residues. Per the germline V gene, CDR1 is SEHNR and CDR2 is FQNEAQ (reference sequence). Trimming cost V 2 bases and J 2 bases, with 13 bases left between them. The CDR3 DNA sequence: TGTGCCAGCAGCTTATACTCCACCCTACCCTACGAGCAGTACTTC. Translation gives CASSLYSTLPYEQYF.

This clonotype has ten or more counts. The J gene is TRBJ1-2, the V gene TRBV12-3 or TRBV12-4; 8 nucleotides match TRBD1. This CDR3 has 13 amino acids. The junction had 5 bases not matched to a gene; V was cut back by 5 bases and J by 6 bases. In DNA form, the CDR3 reads TGTGCCAGCAGTGCCACAGGGGGGCATGGCTACACCTTC. Protein: CASSATGGHGYTF.

This clonotype was observed at least ten times. J is TRBJ2-1 and V is TRBV20-1, with 11 bases matching TRBD2. This CDR3 has 14 residues. Germline CDR1 DFQATT, CDR2 SNEGSKA (reference sequence). The junction had 3 bases not matched to a gene; V was cut back by 4 bases and J by 4 bases. CDR3 bases: TGCAGTGCTACGACTAGCGGGACGTACAATGAGCAGTTCTTC. Its protein product is CSATTSGTYNEQFF.

This clonotype was recorded a few times. The DNA for the CDR3 is TGTGCCTGGAGCAAAGGTGGGGTCTCCGAGCAGTACTTC. Its protein is CAWSKGGVSEQYF. J is TRBJ2-7 and V is TRBV30; no firm D call. Germline-derived CDR1 and CDR2 are GTSNPN and SVGIG (reference sequence). This CDR3 comprises 13 residues. The germline V and J ends were trimmed by 3 bases and 6 bases, with 15 bases remaining between them.

There are many counts of this clonotype. V gene TRBV6-6 combines with J gene TRBJ2-1; 9 bases map to TRBD2. Losses at the gene ends were 11 bases for V and 5 bases for J; bases not matched to a gene: 7. The germline gives CDR1 MNHNY, CDR2 SVGAGI (reference sequence). The CDR3 covers 13 residues. In nucleotides, the CDR3 is TGTGCCGCGGGGGGGGGGTCGAACAATGAGCAGTTCTTC. Encoded protein: CAAGGGSNNEQFF.

This clonotype was found many times. The chain joins TRBV6-6 to TRBJ2-7; D remains unclear. This CDR3 spans 13 amino acids. The V end was cut by 6 bases, the J end by 2 bases, with 11 bases between. Germline V CDR1 and CDR2: MNHNY, SVGAGI (reference sequence). This CDR3 is CASRQVPAYEQYF. CDR3 nucleotides: TGTGCCAGCAGGCAGGTCCCGGCCTACGAGCAGTACTTC.

This clonotype was seen repeatedly, ten times or more. The genes are TRBV6-5 and TRBJ2-3; TRBD1 matches at 7 bases. After removal of 2 bases from V and 4 bases from J, the junction contained 6 bases not matched to a gene. The germline CDR1 and CDR2 sequences are MNHEY and SVGAGI. The CDR3 spans 15 residues. The CDR3 DNA sequence: TGTGCCAGCAGTTACCACAGACAGGGTGCAGATACGCAGTATTTT. Translating it yields CASSYHRQGADTQYF.

This clonotype occurred many times. As DNA, the CDR3 is TGTGCCACCAGTCAAACAGATAGCAATCAGCCCCAGCATTTT. Encoded protein: CATSQTDSNQPQHF. The rearrangement uses TRBV24-1 and TRBJ1-5, with unresolved D. The germline V gene has CDR1 KGHDR and CDR2 SFDVKD. V was cut by 6 bases and J by 0 bases, with 8 bases left in between. This CDR3 contains 14 residues.

This clonotype was seen at least ten times. The chain joins TRBV12-3 or TRBV12-4 to TRBJ2-3, with a weak D call TRBD1 (5 bases). The CDR3 is 14 residues long. The V end was cut by 7 bases, the J end by 1 base, with 12 bases between. Here the CDR3 reads CASTPSGRTDTQYF. The DNA of the CDR3 is TGTGCCAGCACACCTTCAGGGCGCACAGATACGCAGTATTTT.

This clonotype has at least ten counts. This likely comes from a read error, as the CDR3 has no conserved phenylalanine or tryptophan at its end. The limits of the CDR3 on the DNA are not certain, so only TCRdb's listed CDR3 is given. The V call is TRBV20-1, the J call TRBJ1-2. Per the germline V gene, CDR1 is DFQATT and CDR2 is SNEGSKA (reference sequence). The CDR3 sequence runs 11 residues, both termini included. This chain's CDR3 is CSARDRHGELL.

V is TRBV18 and J is TRBJ1-1, with 8 bases identical to TRBD1. The germline V gene encodes CDR1 KGHSH and CDR2 LQKENI. V gave up 3 bases and J gave up 1 base; unmatched junction bases: 4. The CDR3 runs 15 residues. This CDR3 is CASSPGQGGNTEAFF. The DNA for the CDR3 is TGTGCCAGCTCACCCGGACAGGGTGGGAACACTGAAGCTTTCTTT.

As regards this clonotype: One junction end does not reproduce the germline sequence, and a read error may be involved. The chain recombines TRBV5-5 with TRBJ2-2, with D possibly TRBD1 on 5 matching bases. CDR3 length: 13 amino acids. Per the germline V gene, CDR1 is SGHKS and CDR2 is YYEKEE (reference sequence). The CDR3 is CDSSFWGSWELFF. In nucleotides, the CDR3 is TGTGACAGCAGCTTCTGGGGCTCCTGGGAGCTGTTTTTT.

This clonotype was seen a few times. The rearrangement joins TRBV29-1 to TRBJ2-1, with TRBD2 identical over 10 bases. J lost 5 bases, V lost 8 bases, and 9 bases had no gene match. The CDR3 contains 14 residues. Germline V gives CDR1 SQVTM, CDR2 ANQGSEA. The CDR3 loop reads CSHLLAGAHNEQFF. For the CDR3, the DNA is TGCAGCCACCTTCTAGCGGGAGCCCACAATGAGCAGTTCTTC.

The chain combines TRBV28 with TRBJ1-5, with 7 positions matching TRBD1. Germline loops: CDR1 MDHEN, CDR2 SYDVKM. This CDR3 region has 15 residues. Trimming cost V 5 bases and J 7 bases; bases outside gene matches: 11. The CDR3, as DNA: TGTGCCAGCAGTGATGACAGGGCCCATCGGCAGCCCCAGCATTTT. Its translation is CASSDDRAHRQPQHF. The entire variable domain, with the rest obtained from reference TRBV28 and TRBJ1-5, is as follows: DVKVTQSSRYLVKRTGEKVFLECVQDMDHENMFWYRQDPGLGLRLIYFSYDVKMKEKGDIPEGYSVSREKKERFSLILESASTNQTSMYLCASSDDRAHRQPQHFGDGTRLSIL.

Worth noting for this clonotype: A read error is possible here, since a much larger clone lies one base away. The J gene is TRBJ1-2, the V gene TRBV14; a weak D match, TRBD1 (6 bases). Germline V gene lookup returns CDR1 SGHDN and CDR2 FVKESK. This CDR3 has 14 amino acids. CDR3 sequence: CASSQVRTEDGYPF. In DNA form, the CDR3 reads TGTGCCAGCAGCCAAGTCCGGACAGAAGATGGCTACCCCTTC.

This clonotype was counted only a few times. The V and J genes are TRBV12-3 or TRBV12-4 and TRBJ2-3, with 7 bases aligning to TRBD2. This CDR3 contains 15 residues. J gave up 2 bases and V 5 bases, and 7 bases lay outside the gene matches. This CDR3 reads CASSPQRGHTDTQYF. The CDR3 nucleotides are TGTGCCAGCAGTCCTCAGCGGGGTCACACAGATACGCAGTATTTT.

This clonotype appeared many times. The chain combines TRBV28 with TRBJ2-7; 7 nucleotides match TRBD1. This CDR3 is built from 13 residues. CDR1 is MDHEN, CDR2 SYDVKM, per germline. The trim removed 6 bases at V and 2 bases at J, leaving 4 bases unmatched. CDR3 amino acids: CASSRQGTYEQYF. CDR3 DNA: TGTGCCAGCAGCCGACAGGGAACCTACGAGCAGTACTTC.

Only a few counts were recorded for this clonotype. This chain connects TRBV2 to TRBJ1-2, with D possibly being TRBD1 (6 bases). The CDR3 loop spans 19 amino acids. CDR1 SNHLY and CDR2 FYNNEI come from the germline V gene. Between the trimmed V and J ends, which lost 1 base and 0 bases, there was a span of 21 bases. The CDR3 nucleotides are TGTGCCAGCAGTGAAGGGAATATAAAAAGACAGGCGACTAACTATGGCTACACCTTC. Its translation: CASSEGNIKRQATNYGYTF.

This clonotype was observed a single time. A much more abundant neighbour one base away suggests this may be a read error. The V call is TRBV5-1, the J call TRBJ1-2; D not resolved. With 2 bases removed from V and 8 bases from J, the gap between germline ends came to 13 bases. The CDR3 length is 13 residues. Germline CDR1 reads SGHRS; CDR2 reads YFSETQ. The chain's CDR3 is CASSFTRVGGYTF. The CDR3 DNA reads as TGCGCCAGCAGCTTCACGAGGGTGGGCGGCTACACCTTC. Full variable domain (missing parts from reference TRBV5-1 and TRBJ1-2): KAGVTQTPRYLIKTRGQQVTLSCSPISGHRSVSWYQQTPGQGLQFLFEYFSETQRNKGNFPGRFSGRQFSNSRSEMNVSTLELGDSALYLCASSFTRVGGYTFGSGTRLTVV.

This clonotype appeared many times. The genes are TRBV3-1 and TRBJ2-7, with no clear D. Germline CDR1 LGHDT, CDR2 YNNKEL (reference sequence). The germline V and J ends were trimmed by 0 bases and 8 bases, with 5 bases remaining between them. This CDR3 is built from 11 residues. The CDR3 is CASSQDLQQYF. CDR3 DNA: TGTGCCAGCAGCCAAGATCTGCAGCAGTACTTC.

This clonotype has at least ten counts. The chain carries TRBV6-2 or TRBV6-3 and TRBJ1-3; D gene unclear. Between the trimmed V and J ends, which lost 3 bases and 3 bases, there was a span of 6 bases. The CDR3 has 13 amino acids. Germline assignment: CDR1 MNHEY and CDR2 SVGEGT. As DNA, the CDR3 is TGTGCCAGCAGTTATCTCCATGGAAACACCATATATTTT. This sequence encodes CASSYLHGNTIYF.